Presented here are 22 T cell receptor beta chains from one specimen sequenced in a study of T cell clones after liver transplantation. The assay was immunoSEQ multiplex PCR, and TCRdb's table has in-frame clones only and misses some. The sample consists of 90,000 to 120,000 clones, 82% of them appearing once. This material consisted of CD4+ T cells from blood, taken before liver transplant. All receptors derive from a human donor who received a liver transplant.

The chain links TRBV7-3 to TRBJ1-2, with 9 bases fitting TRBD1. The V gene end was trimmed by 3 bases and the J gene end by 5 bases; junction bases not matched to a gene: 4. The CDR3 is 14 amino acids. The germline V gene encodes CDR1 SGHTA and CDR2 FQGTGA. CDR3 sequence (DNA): TGTGCCAGCAGCTTGACAGGGGGAGGGTATGGCTACACCTTC. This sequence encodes CASSLTGGGYGYTF.

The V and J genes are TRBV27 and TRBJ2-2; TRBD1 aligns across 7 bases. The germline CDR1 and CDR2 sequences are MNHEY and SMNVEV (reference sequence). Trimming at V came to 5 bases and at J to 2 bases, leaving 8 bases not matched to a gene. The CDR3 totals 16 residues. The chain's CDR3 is CASSGSGTVNTGELFF. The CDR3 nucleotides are TGTGCCAGCAGTGGATCCGGGACAGTAAACACCGGGGAGCTGTTTTTT.

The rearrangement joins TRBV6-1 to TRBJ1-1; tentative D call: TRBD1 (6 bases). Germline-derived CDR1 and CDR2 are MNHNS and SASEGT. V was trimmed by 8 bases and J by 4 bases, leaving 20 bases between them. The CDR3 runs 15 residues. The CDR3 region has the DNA TGTGCCAGCGGGTTTAAACAGGGCGTCGGCACTGAAGCTTTCTTT. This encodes CASGFKQGVGTEAFF.

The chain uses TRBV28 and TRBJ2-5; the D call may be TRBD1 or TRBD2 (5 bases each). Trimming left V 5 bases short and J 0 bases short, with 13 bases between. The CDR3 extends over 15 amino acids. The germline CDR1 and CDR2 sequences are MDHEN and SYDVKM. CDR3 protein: CASSRRWGYQETQYF. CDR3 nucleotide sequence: TGTGCCAGCAGTCGCCGGTGGGGGTACCAAGAGACCCAGTACTTC.

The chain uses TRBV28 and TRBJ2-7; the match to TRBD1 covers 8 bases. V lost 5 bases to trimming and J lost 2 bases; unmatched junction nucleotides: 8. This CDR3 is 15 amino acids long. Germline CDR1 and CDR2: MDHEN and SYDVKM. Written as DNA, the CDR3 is TGTGCCAGCAGTATTACCGGGACAGGCACCTACGAGCAGTACTTC. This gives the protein CASSITGTGTYEQYF.

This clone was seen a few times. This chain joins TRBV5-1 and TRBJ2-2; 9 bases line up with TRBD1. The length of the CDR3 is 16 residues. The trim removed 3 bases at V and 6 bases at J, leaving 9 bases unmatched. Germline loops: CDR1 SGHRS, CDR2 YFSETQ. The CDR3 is CASSYLGQGLSGELFF. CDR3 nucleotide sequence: TGCGCCAGCAGCTACCTGGGACAGGGACTATCCGGGGAGCTGTTTTTT.

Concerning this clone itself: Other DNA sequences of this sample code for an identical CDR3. CDR3 loop: CASSLGQGETQYF. The CDR3 nucleotides read TGTGCCAGCTCACTGGGACAGGGAGAGACCCAGTACTTC. The chain joins TRBV18 to TRBJ2-5; TRBD1 matches at 9 bases. This CDR3 contains 13 residues. Unmatched junction bases numbered 1, after V lost 4 bases and J lost 4 bases. Germline assignment: CDR1 KGHSH and CDR2 LQKENI. Variable domain in full (rest from reference TRBV18 and TRBJ2-5): NAGVMQNPRHLVRRRGQEARLRCSPMKGHSHVYWYRQLPEEGLKFMVYLQKENIIDESGMPKERFSAEFPKEGPSILRIQQVVRGDSAAYFCASSLGQGETQYFGPGTRLLVL.

CDR3 bases: TGCGCCAGCAGTGTATCGGGACAGAGGGCTTTCTTT. Its protein is CASSVSGQRAFF. The chain links TRBV10-2 to TRBJ1-1, with 7 bases lining up with TRBD1. V was pared by 4 bases and J by 11 bases, with 7 bases of the junction left unmatched. From germline, CDR1 is WSHSY and CDR2 SAAADI. This CDR3 spans 12 amino acids.

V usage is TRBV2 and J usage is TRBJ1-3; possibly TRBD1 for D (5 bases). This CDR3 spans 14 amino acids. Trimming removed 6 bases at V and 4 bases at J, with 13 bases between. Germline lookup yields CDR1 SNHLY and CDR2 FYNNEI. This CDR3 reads CASSATAAGNTIYF. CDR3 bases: TGTGCCAGCAGCGCGACAGCGGCAGGAAACACCATATATTTT. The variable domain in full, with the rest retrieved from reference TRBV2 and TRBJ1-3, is EPEVTQTPSHQVTQMGQEVILRCVPISNHLYFYWYRQILGQKVEFLVSFYNNEISEKSEIFDDQFSVERPDGSNFTLKIRSTKLEDSAMYFCASSATAAGNTIYFGEGSWLTVV.

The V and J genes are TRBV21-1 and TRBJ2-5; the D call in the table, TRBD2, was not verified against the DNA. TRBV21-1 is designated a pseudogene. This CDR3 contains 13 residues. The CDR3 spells CASSRGVWETQYF. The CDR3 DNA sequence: TGTGCCAGCAGCAGGGGGGTCTGGGAGACCCAGTACTTC.

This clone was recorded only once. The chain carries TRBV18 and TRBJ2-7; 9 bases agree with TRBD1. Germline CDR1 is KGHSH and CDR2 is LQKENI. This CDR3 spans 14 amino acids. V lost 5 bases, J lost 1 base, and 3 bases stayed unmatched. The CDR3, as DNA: TGTGCCAGCTCATCAGACAGGGGGTCCTACGAGCAGTACTTC. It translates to CASSSDRGSYEQYF.

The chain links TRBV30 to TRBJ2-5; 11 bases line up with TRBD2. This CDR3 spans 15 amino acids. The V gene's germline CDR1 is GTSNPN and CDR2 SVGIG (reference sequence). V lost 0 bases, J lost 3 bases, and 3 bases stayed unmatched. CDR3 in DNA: TGTGCCTGGAGTGTACCGGGACTAGCGGAAGAGACCCAGTACTTC. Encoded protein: CAWSVPGLAEETQYF.

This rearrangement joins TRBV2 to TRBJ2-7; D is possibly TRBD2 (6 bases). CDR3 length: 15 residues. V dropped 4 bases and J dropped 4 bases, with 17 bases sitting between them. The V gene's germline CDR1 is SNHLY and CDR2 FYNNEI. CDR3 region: CASSVGGSGGYEQYF. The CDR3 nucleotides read TGTGCCAGCAGTGTTGGAGGGTCTGGAGGTTACGAGCAGTACTTC.

CDR3 residues: CASSRFIGEQYF. CDR3 nucleotide sequence: TGTGCCAGCAGCCGATTCATTGGCGAGCAGTACTTC. V gene TRBV7-2 combines with J gene TRBJ2-7; no clear D. V was trimmed by 5 bases and J by 6 bases, leaving 11 bases between them. There are 12 residues in the CDR3. Germline CDR1 and CDR2: SGHTA and FQGNSA.

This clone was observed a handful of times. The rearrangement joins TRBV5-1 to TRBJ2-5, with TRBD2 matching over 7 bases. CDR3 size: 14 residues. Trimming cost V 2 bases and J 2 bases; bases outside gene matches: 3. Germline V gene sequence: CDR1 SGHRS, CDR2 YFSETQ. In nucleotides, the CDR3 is TGCGCCAGCAGCTTAGCGGGGCCACAAGAGACCCAGTACTTC. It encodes CASSLAGPQETQYF.

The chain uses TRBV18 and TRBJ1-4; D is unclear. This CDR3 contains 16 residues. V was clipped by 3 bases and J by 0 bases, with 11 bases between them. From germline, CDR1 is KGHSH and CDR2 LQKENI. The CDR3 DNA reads TGTGCCAGCTCACCCCGAGGACCCGCAACTAATGAAAAACTGTTTTTT. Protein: CASSPRGPATNEKLFF.

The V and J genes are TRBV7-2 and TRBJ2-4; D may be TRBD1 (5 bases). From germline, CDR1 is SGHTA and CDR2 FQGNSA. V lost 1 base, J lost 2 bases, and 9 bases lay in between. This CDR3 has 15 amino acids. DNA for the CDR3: TGTGCCAGCAGCTTAGAGGGGCATACCAAAAACATTCAGTACTTC. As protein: CASSLEGHTKNIQYF.

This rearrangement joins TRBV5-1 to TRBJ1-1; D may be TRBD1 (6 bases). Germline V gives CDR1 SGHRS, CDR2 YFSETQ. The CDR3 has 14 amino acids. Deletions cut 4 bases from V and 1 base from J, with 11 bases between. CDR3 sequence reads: CASSMGQTNTEAFF. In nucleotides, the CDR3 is TGCGCCAGCAGCATGGGACAAACGAACACTGAAGCTTTCTTT.

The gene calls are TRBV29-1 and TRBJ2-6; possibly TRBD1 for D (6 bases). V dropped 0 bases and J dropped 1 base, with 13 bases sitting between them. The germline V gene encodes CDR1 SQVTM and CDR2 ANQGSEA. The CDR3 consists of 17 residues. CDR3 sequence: CSVEEWTEKSGANVLTF. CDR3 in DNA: TGCAGCGTTGAAGAGTGGACAGAAAAGTCTGGGGCCAACGTCCTGACTTTC. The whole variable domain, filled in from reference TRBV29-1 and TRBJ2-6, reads SAVISQKPSRDICQRGTSLTIQCQVDSQVTMMFWYRQQPGQSLTLIATANQGSEATYESGFVIDKFPISRPNLTFSTLTVSNMSPEDSSIYLCSVEEWTEKSGANVLTFGAGSRLTVL.

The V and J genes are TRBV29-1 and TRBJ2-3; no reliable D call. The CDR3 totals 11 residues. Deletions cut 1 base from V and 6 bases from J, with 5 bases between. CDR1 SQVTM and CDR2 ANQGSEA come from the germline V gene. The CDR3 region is CSVEVADTQYF. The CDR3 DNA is TGCAGCGTTGAAGTGGCCGATACGCAGTATTTT.

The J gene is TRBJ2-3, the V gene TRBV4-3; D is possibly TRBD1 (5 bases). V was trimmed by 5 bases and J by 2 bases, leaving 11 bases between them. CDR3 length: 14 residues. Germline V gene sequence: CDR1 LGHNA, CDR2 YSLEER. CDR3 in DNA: TGCGCCAGCAGCGTTGGGGCCCACACAGATACGCAGTATTTT. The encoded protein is CASSVGAHTDTQYF.

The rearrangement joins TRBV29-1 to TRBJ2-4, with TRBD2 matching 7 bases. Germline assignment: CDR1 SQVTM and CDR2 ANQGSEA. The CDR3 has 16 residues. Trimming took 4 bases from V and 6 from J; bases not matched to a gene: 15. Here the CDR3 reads CSVGGGTSRVRNIQYF. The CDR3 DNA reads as TGCAGCGTTGGGGGAGGGACCTCCCGGGTTAGAAACATTCAGTACTTC. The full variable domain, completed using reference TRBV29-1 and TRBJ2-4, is SAVISQKPSRDICQRGTSLTIQCQVDSQVTMMFWYRQQPGQSLTLIATANQGSEATYESGFVIDKFPISRPNLTFSTLTVSNMSPEDSSIYLCSVGGGTSRVRNIQYFGAGTRLSVL.